The T cell receptor beta chain described here comes from a study of cytomegalovirus exposure and HLA in healthy donors. Overall study context: Within an early data release were 85 million or so unique TCRs drawn from HLA-typed donors. Study-wide results and caveats: Across all donors, roughly uniform sequencing depth was an assumption of the presence/absence analyses.

The PCR used 60 Vbeta and 13 Jbeta primers. Sequencing used immunoSEQ multiplex PCR; TCRdb keeps in-frame clones, though not all of them. The repertoire holds tens of thousands of clones, with roughly 80% as singletons. The J segment lost 5 bases and the V segment lost 2 bases, leaving 2 bases of the junction unmatched. This CDR3 is built from 15 residues. The germline CDR1 and CDR2 sequences are MDHEN and SYDVKM. To note about this clone: Antigen unknown.

The TCR originated in a girl aged 2-10 years in good health and CMV-seropositive. The chain employs TRBV28 and TRBJ2-3, with 12 positions matching TRBD2. The specimen sequenced was PBMCs. As DNA, the CDR3 is TGTGCCAGCAGTTTACCTAGCGGGGGGGAAGATACGCAGTATTTT. Translating gives CASSLPSGGEDTQYF.